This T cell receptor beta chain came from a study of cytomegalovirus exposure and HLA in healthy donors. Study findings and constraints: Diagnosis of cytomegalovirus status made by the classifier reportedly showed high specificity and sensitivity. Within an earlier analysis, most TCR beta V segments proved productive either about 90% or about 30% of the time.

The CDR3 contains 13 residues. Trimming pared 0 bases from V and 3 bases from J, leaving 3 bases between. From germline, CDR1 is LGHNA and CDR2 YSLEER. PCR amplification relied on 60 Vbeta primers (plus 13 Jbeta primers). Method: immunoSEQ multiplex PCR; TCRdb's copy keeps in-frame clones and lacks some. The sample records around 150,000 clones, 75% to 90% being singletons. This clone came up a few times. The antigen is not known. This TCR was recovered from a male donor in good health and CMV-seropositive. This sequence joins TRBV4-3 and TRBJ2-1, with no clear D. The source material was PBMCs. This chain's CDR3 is CASSQDLYNEQFF. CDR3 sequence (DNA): TGCGCCAGCAGCCAAGATCTCTACAATGAGCAGTTCTTC.